This TCR beta chain was retrieved from a study of blood T cell repertoires in COVID-19. The wider study: Samples representing acute and convalescent COVID-19 were sourced from the United States, Italy and Spain.

Clones were sequenced by immunoSEQ multiplex PCR, and TCRdb holds only the in-frame ones, with some missing. This repertoire shows 250,000 to 350,000 clones, approximately 90% found once; its top ten account for about 3%. This CDR3 comprises 15 residues. The germline V gene has CDR1 SGDLS and CDR2 YYNGEE. The J segment lost 2 bases and the V segment lost 3 bases, leaving 5 bases of the junction unmatched. The chain has TRBV9 and TRBJ2-7, with TRBD1 identical over 10 bases. The sequence was collected from a young woman with active or convalescent COVID-19. What was sequenced was peripheral blood. The CDR3 region is CASSAGTGAAYEQYF. CDR3 nucleotides: TGTGCCAGCAGCGCAGGGACAGGGGCGGCCTACGAGCAGTACTTC.